A selection of T cell receptor beta chains follows, all from one sample in a study of CD8 T cells in ankylosing spondylitis. TCRdb re-called the 5' RACE reads through MiXCR, storing one row per CDR3 protein. The table includes 750,000 to 850,000 distinct CDR3 sequences, over 9.5% detected once. What was sequenced was blood, either unsorted or a sorted T cell fraction (not recorded which). These receptors were taken from a male donor with ankylosing spondylitis. CDR3s include the opening cysteine and the closing phenylalanine or tryptophan. Fields, in order: clone size, V gene, D gene, J gene, CDR3 protein, CDR3 DNA. A D gene is named only where the DNA matches it firmly. The listing skips clone size in some rows; elsewhere it reads once, few, many or a size class.

few	TRBV20-1	TRBD2	TRBJ2-1	CSAYSSGSFRDSYNEQFF	TGCAGTGCTTATTCTAGCGGGAGCTTTCGCGACTCCTACAATGAGCAGTTCTTC
-	TRBV27	TRBD1	TRBJ1-4	CASSRFGTGNEKLFF	TGTGCCAGCAGTCGATTCGGGACAGGGAATGAAAAACTGTTTTTT
few	TRBV18	TRBD2	TRBJ2-7	CASSPLAGLSEQYF	TGTGCCAGCTCACCACTAGCGGGGTTATCCGAGCAGTACTTC
few	TRBV7-2	-	TRBJ1-1	CASSSRSMNTEAFF	TGTGCCAGCAGCTCCCGGTCAATGAACACTGAAGCTTTCTTT
few	TRBV6-5	-	TRBJ2-1	CASSYSNYPGQFF	TGTGCCAGCAGTTACTCTAACTATCCAGGGCAGTTCTTC
few	TRBV12-3/TRBV12-4	-	TRBJ1-4	CASRLGNEKLFF	TGTGCCAGCAGATTGGGTAATGAAAAACTGTTTTTT
many	TRBV7-2	-	TRBJ2-1	CASSFSQDLNNEQFF	TGTGCCAGCAGCTTTTCGCAGGACCTAAACAATGAGCAGTTCTTC
-	TRBV5-1	-	TRBJ1-2	CASSLGATGTYGYTF	TGCGCCAGCAGCTTGGGTGCGACAGGCACCTATGGCTACACCTTC
-	TRBV4-3	-	TRBJ2-3	CASSQDAGIRKDTQYF	TGCGCCAGCAGCCAAGATGCGGGGATCAGGAAAGATACGCAGTATTTT
many	TRBV4-2	-	TRBJ2-5	CASSQGDGRQETQYF	TGTGCCAGCAGCCAAGGGGACGGCCGGCAAGAGACCCAGTACTTC
-	TRBV27	-	TRBJ1-2	CASRRGGRFYGYTF	TGTGCCAGCAGGAGGGGTGGCCGCTTCTATGGCTACACCTTC
many	TRBV7-2	-	TRBJ2-7	CASSLEQVYEQYF	TGTGCCAGCAGCTTAGAACAGGTGTACGAGCAGTACTTC
many	TRBV29-1	TRBD2	TRBJ2-7	CSNSQRGEQYF	TGCAGCAACTCACAGCGGGGCGAGCAGTACTTC
few	TRBV6-2/TRBV6-3	TRBD1	TRBJ2-2	CASSRNRGIGELFF	TGTGCCAGCAGTCGGAACAGGGGGATCGGGGAGCTGTTTTTT
few	TRBV4-3	-	TRBJ1-4	CASSQDTGTWGEKLFF	TGCGCCAGCAGCCAAGATACCGGGACATGGGGTGAAAAACTGTTTTTT
few	TRBV6-2/TRBV6-3	-	TRBJ2-1	CASSRYTSHNEQFF	TGTGCCAGCAGTCGGTACACTAGTCACAATGAGCAGTTCTTC
-	TRBV20-1	TRBD1	TRBJ2-7	CSARQGGDEQYF	TGCAGTGCAAGACAGGGGGGCGACGAGCAGTACTTC
-	TRBV7-8	-	TRBJ1-1	CASSLASQGWTEAFF	TGTGCCAGCAGCTTAGCGTCCCAGGGGTGGACTGAAGCTTTCTTT
few	TRBV5-6	-	TRBJ2-5	CASSLADSVWETQYF	TGTGCCAGCAGCTTAGCGGACAGCGTTTGGGAGACCCAGTACTTC
-	TRBV7-7	-	TRBJ1-2	CASTDSGPANYGYTF	TGTGCTAGCACCGATTCGGGGCCAGCTAACTATGGCTACACCTTC
-	TRBV5-1	-	TRBJ1-1	CASSRSGTNLNTEAFF	TGCGCCAGCAGCCGTTCCGGGACAAACTTGAACACTGAAGCTTTCTTT
few	TRBV29-1	-	TRBJ1-3	CSVLGGNTIYF	TGCAGCGTTTTAGGTGGAAACACCATATATTTT
many	TRBV9	-	TRBJ2-5	CASSPGREETQYF	TGTGCCAGCAGCCCAGGACGGGAAGAGACCCAGTACTTC
-	TRBV20-1	TRBD2	TRBJ2-1	CSARRLAGVLNEQFF	TGCAGTGCTAGAAGGCTAGCGGGAGTCTTGAATGAGCAGTTCTTC
-	TRBV20-1	-	TRBJ2-1	CSARKSPSSYNEQFF	TGCAGTGCTCGGAAGAGTCCGAGCTCCTACAATGAGCAGTTCTTC
few	TRBV20-1	TRBD2	TRBJ2-5	CSARDSARGDQETQYF	TGCAGTGCTAGAGATTCAGCGCGGGGGGATCAAGAGACCCAGTACTTC
many	TRBV12-3/TRBV12-4	-	TRBJ1-2	CASSFSRGGYTF	TGTGCCAGCAGTTTTTCCCGAGGGGGCTACACCTTC